This T cell receptor beta chain came from a study of regulatory T cells in long-lasting Graves disease. Time point described: persistent/refractory GD, antithyroid drugs over 5 years with positive TRAb. The authors made the TCR library using RNA they extracted from PBMCs. CDR3 regions were amplified by Arm-PCR using iRepertoire HTBI primers to build TCR beta libraries. MiXCR, run by TCRdb on the multiplex PCR reads, gives a single entry per CDR3 protein. The table has about 660,000 distinct CDR3 sequences, 30% seen once. The receptor's source is a female donor with Graves disease. The source was peripheral blood mononuclear cells (PBMCs), collected when the disease was refractory, from a patient treated with antithyroid drugs.

This chain's CDR3 is CSVEGRGNPGKLFF. The CDR3 DNA is TGCAGCGTTGAAGGACGGGGTAACCCAGGAAAACTGTTTTTT. This rearrangement joins TRBV29-1 to TRBJ1-4; D not certain. Germline V lookup: CDR1 SQVTM, CDR2 ANQGSEA. The CDR3 has 14 amino acids. Between the trimmed V and J ends, which lost 1 base and 10 bases, there was a span of 16 bases.